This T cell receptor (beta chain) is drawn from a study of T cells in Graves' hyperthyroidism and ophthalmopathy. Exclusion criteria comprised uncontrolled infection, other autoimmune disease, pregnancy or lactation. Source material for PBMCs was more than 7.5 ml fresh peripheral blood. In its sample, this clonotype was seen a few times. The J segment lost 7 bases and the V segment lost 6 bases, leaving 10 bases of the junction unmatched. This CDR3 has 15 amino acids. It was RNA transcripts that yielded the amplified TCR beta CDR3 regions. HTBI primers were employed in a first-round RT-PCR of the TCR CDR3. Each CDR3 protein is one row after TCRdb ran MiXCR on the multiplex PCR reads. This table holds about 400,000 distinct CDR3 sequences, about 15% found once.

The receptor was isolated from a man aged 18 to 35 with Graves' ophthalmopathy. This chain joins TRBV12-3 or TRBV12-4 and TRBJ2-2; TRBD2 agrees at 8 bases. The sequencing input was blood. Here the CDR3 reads CASSPTGGGIGELFF. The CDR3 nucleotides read TGTGCCAGCAGCCCTACCGGGGGGGGTATCGGGGAGCTGTTTTTT.